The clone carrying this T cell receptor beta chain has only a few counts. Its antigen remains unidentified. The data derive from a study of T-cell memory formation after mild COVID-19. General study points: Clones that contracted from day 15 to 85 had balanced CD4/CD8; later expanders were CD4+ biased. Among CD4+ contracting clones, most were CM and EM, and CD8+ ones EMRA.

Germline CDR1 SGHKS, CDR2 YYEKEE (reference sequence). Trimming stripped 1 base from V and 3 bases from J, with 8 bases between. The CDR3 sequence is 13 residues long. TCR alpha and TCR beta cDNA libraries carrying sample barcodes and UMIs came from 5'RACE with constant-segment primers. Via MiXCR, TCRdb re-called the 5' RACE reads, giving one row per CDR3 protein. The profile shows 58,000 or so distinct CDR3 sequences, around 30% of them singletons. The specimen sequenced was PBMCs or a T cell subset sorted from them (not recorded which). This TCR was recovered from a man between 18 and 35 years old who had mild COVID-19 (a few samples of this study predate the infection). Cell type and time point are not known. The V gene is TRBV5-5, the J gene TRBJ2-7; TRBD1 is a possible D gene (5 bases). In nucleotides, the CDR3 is TGTGCCAGCAGCTTGACAGGTTTCTACGAGCAGTACTTC. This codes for CASSLTGFYEQYF.